These 29 T cell receptor beta chains were sequenced from one sample in a study of T cells in Graves' hyperthyroidism and ophthalmopathy. RNA transcripts provided the source from which TCR beta CDR3 regions were amplified. HTBI primers were the set used in a first-round RT-PCR of the TCR CDR3. TCRdb reanalysed the multiplex PCR reads using MiXCR and keeps one entry per CDR3 protein. The sample includes about 360,000 distinct CDR3 sequences, roughly an eighth of them seen just once. The sample taken for sequencing was blood. Receptors originate from a woman between 18 and 30 years old with Graves' hyperthyroidism.

This clonotype was recorded at least ten times. This sequence joins TRBV2 and TRBJ2-5, with a possible D match to TRBD1 (5 bases). The CDR3 runs to 14 residues. CDR1 and CDR2 from the germline V gene are SNHLY and FYNNEI. Trimming shortened V by 6 bases and J by 4 bases, and 15 bases separated the two germline ends. The CDR3 loop reads CASRPQGITETQYF. The CDR3 DNA reads as TGTGCCAGCAGACCTCAGGGTATTACAGAGACCCAGTACTTC.

Many counts were recorded for this clonotype. J is TRBJ2-3 and V is TRBV5-1; TRBD2 matches at 7 bases. The J segment lost 6 bases and the V segment lost 3 bases, leaving 13 bases of the junction unmatched. CDR1 is SGHRS, CDR2 YFSETQ, per germline. The CDR3 is made up of 16 amino acids. In DNA form, the CDR3 reads TGCGCCAGCAGCTCCGGTTTATCGGGAGGTTATGATACGCAGTATTTT. This codes for CASSSGLSGGYDTQYF.

This clonotype was recorded at least ten times. J is TRBJ1-2 and V is TRBV24-1; D possibly corresponds to TRBD1 (5 bases). Trimming left V 4 bases short and J 7 bases short, with 12 bases between. Per the germline V gene, CDR1 is KGHDR and CDR2 is SFDVKD. CDR3 size: 13 residues. This CDR3 reads CATSDPRVSGYTF. For the CDR3, the DNA is TGTGCCACCAGTGACCCCAGGGTTTCTGGCTACACCTTC.

This clonotype was recorded only once. This rearrangement joins TRBV5-5 to TRBJ1-6; TRBD1 matches 8 bases. V shed 3 bases and J 9 bases; nucleotides not matched to a gene: 8. Germline CDR1 and CDR2: SGHKS and YYEKEE (reference sequence). The CDR3 runs to 15 residues. CDR3 bases: TGTGCCAGCAGCTGGGGCCACAGGGGGGGTTCACCCCTCCACTTT. Its translation is CASSWGHRGGSPLHF.

This clonotype has a count of ten or more. This chain joins TRBV28 and TRBJ2-5; tentative D call: TRBD2 (7 bases). Germline CDR1 and CDR2: MDHEN and SYDVKM. Deletions cut 2 bases from V and 7 bases from J, with 14 bases between. The CDR3 runs to 14 residues. The CDR3 nucleotides read TGTGCCAGCAGTTTAGGGGGGGGCCTAGGGACCCAGTACTTC. It encodes CASSLGGGLGTQYF.

This clonotype was seen ten or more times. The rearrangement joins TRBV6-1 to TRBJ1-1; no clear D. V lost 5 bases and J lost 2, with 18 bases in between. Germline V gives CDR1 MNHNS, CDR2 SASEGT. This CDR3 region has 16 residues. The CDR3 here is CASSSDPRPSNTEAFF. The CDR3 DNA is TGTGCCAGCAGTTCCGACCCACGGCCATCAAACACTGAAGCTTTCTTT.

This clonotype has at least ten counts. This chain connects TRBV3-1 to TRBJ2-7; 12 bases are a match to TRBD2. Trimming removed 1 base from V and 2 bases from J; junction bases left unmatched: 3. This CDR3 comprises 16 residues. From germline, CDR1 is LGHDT and CDR2 YNNKEL (reference sequence). The CDR3 nucleotides are TGTGCCAGCAGCCAAGGGGGACTAGCGGGTACCTACGAGCAGTACTTC. Translation: CASSQGGLAGTYEQYF.

The chain carries TRBV7-9 and TRBJ2-7; 16 nucleotides line up with TRBD2. Trimming cost V 5 bases and J 1 base; bases outside gene matches: 17. In germline, CDR1 is SEHNR, CDR2 FQNEAQ (reference sequence). The CDR3 is made up of 21 amino acids. The CDR3 spells CASSTEKGTSGRAQWSYEQYF. CDR3 sequence (DNA): TGTGCCAGCAGCACCGAGAAGGGGACTAGCGGGAGGGCCCAATGGTCCTACGAGCAGTACTTC.

This clonotype was recorded at least ten times. The rearrangement uses TRBV12-3 or TRBV12-4 and TRBJ2-1; 14 positions agree with TRBD2. V shed 5 bases and J 6 bases; nucleotides not matched to a gene: 9. The CDR3 has 17 amino acids. CDR3 loop: CASSLTSGGASSNEQFF. The CDR3 nucleotides are TGTGCCAGCAGTCTGACTAGCGGGGGGGCGAGTTCCAATGAGCAGTTCTTC.

The chain uses TRBV14 and TRBJ2-2; 11 bases agree with TRBD1. CDR1 is SGHDN, CDR2 FVKESK, per germline. The V and J ends lost 1 base and 7 bases, in that order; junction bases with no gene match: 5. The CDR3 consists of 16 residues. CDR3 in amino acids: CASSQGGQGANGELFF. CDR3 DNA: TGTGCCAGCAGCCAAGGCGGACAGGGGGCAAACGGGGAGCTGTTTTTT.

About this clonotype itself: At one end, the junction sequence differs from germline, possibly due to a read error. The chain joins TRBV11-2 to TRBJ2-1; the D gene is possibly TRBD1 (5 bases). Per germline, CDR1 SGHAT and CDR2 FQNNGV. This CDR3 has 16 residues. The CDR3: CASKTDLSLSGNEQFF. The CDR3 DNA is TGCGCCAGCAAGACAGATTTATCTCTATCTGGCAATGAGCAGTTCTTC.

V and J are TRBV7-6 and TRBJ1-3; maybe TRBD1 (6 bases). The CDR3 is 12 amino acids. V dropped 8 bases and J dropped 4 bases, with 9 bases sitting between them. Germline V CDR1 and CDR2: SGHVS, FNYEAQ. CDR3 bases: TGTGCCAGCCGGGACAACGGAAACACCATATATTTT. Residues: CASRDNGNTIYF.

This clonotype was observed a handful of times. The rearrangement uses TRBV29-1 and TRBJ2-3; TRBD2 matches 11 bases. J was trimmed by 1 base and V by 7 bases; bases with no gene match: 4. CDR3 size: 14 residues. Germline CDR1 is SQVTM and CDR2 is ANQGSEA. The CDR3 DNA sequence: TGCAGCGCTGCGACTAGCGGGGGCACAGATACGCAGTATTTT. Residues: CSAATSGGTDTQYF.

The V gene is TRBV9, the J gene TRBJ2-1, with a possible D match to TRBD1 (6 bases). V was trimmed by 0 bases and J by 0 bases, leaving 7 bases between them. Looked up from germline, CDR1 is SGDLS and CDR2 is YYNGEE. This CDR3 is built from 15 residues. This chain's CDR3 is CASSVDRVSYNEQFF. The CDR3 DNA sequence: TGTGCCAGCAGCGTAGACAGGGTCTCCTACAATGAGCAGTTCTTC. Supplemented by reference TRBV9 and TRBJ2-1, the full variable domain reads DSGVTQTPKHLITATGQRVTLRCSPRSGDLSVYWYQQSLDQGLQFLIQYYNGEERAKGNILERFSAQQFPDLHSELNLSSLELGDSALYFCASSVDRVSYNEQFFGPGTRLTVL.

This clonotype has ten or more counts. The chain employs TRBV4-1 and TRBJ1-2, with TRBD1 matching 8 bases. V was pared by 0 bases and J by 0 bases, with 9 bases of the junction left unmatched. Germline CDR1 reads MGHRA; CDR2 reads YSYEKL. The CDR3 consists of 18 residues. In DNA, the CDR3 is TGCGCCAGCAGCCAAGATGGCAGGGGGCGAGTGGCTAACTATGGCTACACCTTC. The encoded protein is CASSQDGRGRVANYGYTF.

A word on this clonotype: Possible read error: a much larger clone is one base away. The V gene is TRBV7-2, the J gene TRBJ2-1; 7 bases align to TRBD1. This CDR3 is 14 amino acids long. CDR1 SGHTA and CDR2 FQGNSA come from the germline V gene. As DNA, the CDR3 is TGTGCCAGCAGCTCCGGGACAGTTTACAGTGAGCAGTTCTTC. Protein sequence: CASSSGTVYSEQFF.

This clonotype was detected only a few times. The V and J genes are TRBV28 and TRBJ2-7, with 9 nucleotides matching TRBD1. Germline trimming cut 4 bases from V and 2 bases from J; bases unmatched to any gene: 9. CDR3 size: 16 residues. In germline, CDR1 is MDHEN, CDR2 SYDVKM. CDR3 sequence: CASSSTGTGYPYEQYF. CDR3 sequence (DNA): TGTGCCAGCAGTTCAACCGGGACAGGGTATCCCTACGAGCAGTACTTC.

The V gene is TRBV6-1, the J gene TRBJ1-4; 7 positions match TRBD1. The germline V gene has CDR1 MNHNS and CDR2 SASEGT. V trimming: 5 bases; J trimming: 1 base; junction bases outside the gene matches: 4. The CDR3 spans 15 residues. DNA of the CDR3: TGTGCCAGCAGTCCAAGACAGGGAACTAATGAAAAACTGTTTTTT. This gives the protein CASSPRQGTNEKLFF.

At least ten counts were recorded for this clonotype. This chain connects TRBV6-1 to TRBJ2-1, with TRBD2 identical over 9 bases. Germline loops: CDR1 MNHNS, CDR2 SASEGT. This CDR3 contains 15 residues. V shed 6 bases and J 9 bases; nucleotides not matched to a gene: 12. CDR3 loop: CASRVTLAGTTEQFF. CDR3 bases: TGTGCCAGCAGGGTCACCCTAGCGGGGACTACTGAGCAGTTCTTC.

This chain connects TRBV5-1 to TRBJ2-1; 9 bases map to TRBD2. Trimming took 4 bases from V and 6 from J; bases not matched to a gene: 5. The CDR3 has 14 amino acids. Germline CDR1 and CDR2: SGHRS and YFSETQ. The CDR3 spells CASSLRGGSNEQFF. CDR3 nucleotides: TGCGCCAGCAGCCTGCGGGGGGGCTCCAATGAGCAGTTCTTC.

Ten or more counts support this clonotype. This rearrangement joins TRBV11-2 to TRBJ2-7, with a tentative D call TRBD2 (6 bases). V was cut by 5 bases and J by 3 bases, with 20 bases left in between. This CDR3 contains 16 residues. CDR1 and CDR2 (germline): SGHAT, FQNNGV. This CDR3 reads CASSQRDFMPFYEQYF. CDR3 bases: TGTGCCAGCAGCCAAAGGGACTTCATGCCTTTCTACGAGCAGTACTTC.

This clonotype occurred many times. Mismatch with germline at one junction end may stem from a read error. The gene calls are TRBV12-3 or TRBV12-4 and TRBJ1-6; D is ambiguous. CDR3 length equals 12 residues. The CDR3 nucleotides read TGTGCCAGCAGCTTAGGGAATTCACCCCTCCACTTT. Residues: CASSLGNSPLHF.

This clonotype has a count of ten or more. The chain recombines TRBV5-1 with TRBJ2-5; 7 bases line up with TRBD1. Looked up from germline, CDR1 is SGHRS and CDR2 is YFSETQ. The CDR3 length is 14 residues. J lost 2 bases, V lost 6 bases, and 7 bases had no gene match. CDR3 coding DNA: TGCGCCAGCACCCTGCAGGGACAGCAAGAGACCCAGTACTTC. The encoded protein is CASTLQGQQETQYF.

The J gene is TRBJ2-2, the V gene TRBV5-5, with D perhaps TRBD1 (5 bases). CDR3 length: 17 amino acids. Germline CDR1 is SGHKS and CDR2 is YYEKEE (reference sequence). V lost 4 bases, J lost 1 base, and 17 bases lay in between. The CDR3 bases are TGTGCCAGCAGCCGCATGAGGACCGGACAGAACACCGGGGAGCTGTTTTTT. It specifies CASSRMRTGQNTGELFF.

This clonotype was observed at least ten times. The CDR3 protein is CASSKSGTLGYTDTQYF. In DNA form, the CDR3 reads TGTGCCAGCAGCAAGTCCGGGACCCTGGGTTACACAGATACGCAGTATTTT. This chain uses TRBV11-3 with TRBJ2-3; perhaps D is TRBD1 or TRBD2 (5 bases each). Trimming removed 5 bases from V and 2 bases from J, with 20 bases in between. The germline V gene encodes CDR1 SGHNT and CDR2 YENEEA. The CDR3 spans 17 residues.

At least ten counts were recorded for this clonotype. The V gene is TRBV7-8, the J gene TRBJ1-2; D is possibly TRBD1 (5 bases). CDR1 is SGHVS, CDR2 FQNEAQ, per germline. This CDR3 has 14 amino acids. V gave up 5 bases and J gave up 7 bases, with 17 bases separating them. The CDR3 here is CASSNDWTPAGYTF. CDR3 bases: TGTGCCAGCAGCAATGACTGGACACCGGCTGGCTACACCTTC.

This clonotype was counted ten times or more. This sequence joins TRBV9 and TRBJ1-4; 7 nucleotides line up with TRBD1. The CDR3 extends over 15 amino acids. Trimming took 0 bases from V and 7 from J; bases not matched to a gene: 6. The germline V gene has CDR1 SGDLS and CDR2 YYNGEE. The CDR3 region is CASSVDRGGSEKLFF. The CDR3 DNA reads as TGTGCCAGCAGCGTAGACCGAGGGGGCAGTGAAAAACTGTTTTTT.

This clonotype was found many times. This sequence joins TRBV6-2 or TRBV6-3 and TRBJ2-3; 7 nucleotides match TRBD1. Trimming at V came to 8 bases and at J to 1 base, leaving 12 bases not matched to a gene. CDR3 length: 16 residues. From germline, CDR1 is MNHEY and CDR2 SVGEGT. The CDR3 nucleotides read TGTGCCAGCGGATACCCTTTCCAGGGGGGCACAGATACGCAGTATTTT. This sequence encodes CASGYPFQGGTDTQYF.

The rearrangement joins TRBV11-3 to TRBJ1-1; TRBD1 is a possible D gene (5 bases). The CDR3 has 15 residues. Trimming removed 1 base from V and 7 bases from J, with 16 bases in between. In germline, CDR1 is SGHNT, CDR2 YENEEA. CDR3 protein: CASSLGLGVGDEAFF. CDR3 DNA: TGTGCCAGCAGCTTAGGATTGGGGGTGGGCGATGAAGCTTTCTTT.